This T cell receptor (beta chain) was identified during a study of blood T cell repertoires in COVID-19. Some clones are missing from TCRdb's copy, which holds only in-frame ones; the method was immunoSEQ multiplex PCR. The data contain around 57,000 clones, approximately 90% of them seen just once; the ten biggest clones take up 20% to 25%. Seattle cases were enrolled at active infection and followed longitudinally. This CDR3 is 13 amino acids long. Germline values: CDR1 MDHEN, CDR2 SYDVKM. V was pared by 5 bases and J by 1 base, with 8 bases between. The rearrangement joins TRBV28 to TRBJ1-1; D is unclear. Sequencing input: peripheral blood. The TCR originated in a woman over 75 with COVID-19, enrolled during active disease. The CDR3 DNA follows: TGTGCCAGCAGTCCAGACTGGAACACTGAAGCTTTCTTT. It yields the protein CASSPDWNTEAFF.